The 2 T cell receptor beta chains below all came from one sample that was sequenced in a study of shared clonotypes between healthy human individuals. Generated by immunoSEQ multiplex PCR, the TCRdb table keeps only in-frame clones and is missing some. This sample yields around 1.9 million clones, of which about 92% are seen a single time; 1.7% belongs to the top ten. Cells designated naive CD8 were CD45RO-negative and were positively selected for CCR7, with terminally differentiated effector memory CD45RA+ cells excluded. The sequenced sample consisted of naive CD8+ T cells from PBMCs. These receptors were obtained from a man in his late teens or twenties in good health. Some clones in this sample may be carry-over from other donors' samples.

The chain recombines TRBV5-5 with TRBJ2-1; D gene uncertain. Trimming pared 0 bases from V and 0 bases from J, leaving 10 bases between. The CDR3 contains 16 residues. Germline CDR1 is SGHKS and CDR2 is YYEKEE (reference sequence). The CDR3 nucleotides read TGTGCCAGCAGCTTGGTCCTCCTCCACTCCTACAATGAGCAGTTCTTC. Translation gives CASSLVLLHSYNEQFF. The whole variable domain, filled in from reference TRBV5-5 and TRBJ2-1, reads DAGVTQSPTHLIKTRGQQVTLRCSPISGHKSVSWYQQVLGQGPQFIFQYYEKEERGRGNFPDRFSARQFPNYSSELNVNALLLGDSALYLCASSLVLLHSYNEQFFGPGTRLTVL.

J is TRBJ2-1 and V is TRBV27; D may be TRBD2 (5 bases). Trimming removed 3 bases from V and 5 bases from J, with 17 bases in between. CDR3 length: 16 residues. Germline CDR1 MNHEY, CDR2 SMNVEV (reference sequence). CDR3 DNA: TGTGCCAGCAGTTTCGAGGGCGGGCACAATAACAATGAGCAGTTCTTC. Amino acid sequence: CASSFEGGHNNNEQFF.